This T cell receptor (beta chain) was captured by sequencing in a study of shared clonotypes between healthy human individuals. General study points: Naive CD4 clonotypes were shared across several donors at 4.5% to 6.5%.

To note about this clone: Its antigen is undetermined.

All participating donors were Caucasian adults from Nashville, Tennessee. TCRdb's copy holds only in-frame clones and misses some; the assay was immunoSEQ multiplex PCR. The sample carries about 1.5 million clones, 95% to 97% recorded once. The clonotype comes from a man aged 30 to 45 in good health. Sequencing used naive CD4+ T cells sorted from blood. As for subset: CD45RA+ positively selected.

CDR3 sequence (DNA): TGCAGCGTTCTGCCAGGCCGTACCGAAAAACTGTTTTTT. Residues: CSVLPGRTEKLFF. The chain combines TRBV29-1 with TRBJ1-4, with no clear D. Germline V gives CDR1 SQVTM, CDR2 ANQGSEA. Trimming removed 5 bases from V and 8 bases from J, with 15 bases in between. The CDR3 runs to 13 residues.